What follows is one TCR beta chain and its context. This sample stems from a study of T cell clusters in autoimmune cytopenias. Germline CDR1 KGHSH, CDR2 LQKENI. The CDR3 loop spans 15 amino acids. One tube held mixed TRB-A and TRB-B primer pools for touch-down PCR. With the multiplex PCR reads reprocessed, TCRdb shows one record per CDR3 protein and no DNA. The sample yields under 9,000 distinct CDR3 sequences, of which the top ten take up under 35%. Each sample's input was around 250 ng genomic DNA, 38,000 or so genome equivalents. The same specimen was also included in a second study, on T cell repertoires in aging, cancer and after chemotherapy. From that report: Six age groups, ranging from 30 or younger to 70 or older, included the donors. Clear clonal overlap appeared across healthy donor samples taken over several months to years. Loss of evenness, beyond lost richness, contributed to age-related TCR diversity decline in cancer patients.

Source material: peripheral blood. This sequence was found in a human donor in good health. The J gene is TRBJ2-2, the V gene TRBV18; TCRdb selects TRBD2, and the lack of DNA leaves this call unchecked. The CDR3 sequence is CASSSGPSGTGELFF.